The entry below gives a single T cell receptor beta chain sequence along with its context. Its specificity is not known. The data derive from a study of T cells after yellow fever vaccination. Findings of the study overall: A large majority of primary-vaccination clones showed up again after the booster (about 97% CD4, 75% to 90% CD8). Researchers report a weaker secondary response that nonetheless peaked faster, day 5 versus 15.

Germline CDR1 reads DFQATT; CDR2 reads SNEGSKA (reference sequence). The CDR3 loop spans 18 amino acids. The V and J ends lost 5 bases and 3 bases, in that order; junction bases with no gene match: 13. Template switching by 5'RACE produced TCR cDNA, adding a universal primer site and UMIs. In TCRdb, the 5' RACE reads were re-called with MiXCR into one record per CDR3 protein. This table has about 240,000 distinct CDR3 sequences, about 7.1% appearing once. The receptor's source is a man younger than 40 who received the YFV17D yellow fever vaccine. The sequenced sample was CD4+ T cells sorted from PBMCs, obtained 15 days after the yellow fever booster vaccination. The V gene is TRBV20-1, the J gene TRBJ2-2; 12 positions match TRBD2. The CDR3 protein is CSARALAGGPRDTGELFF. The CDR3 DNA is TGCAGTGCTCGGGCCCTAGCGGGAGGGCCTAGGGACACCGGGGAGCTGTTTTTT.